This TCR beta chain was sequenced in a study of blood T cells in healthy people across ages. A second PCR, run for 7 to 11 cycles, used a sample-barcoded 5' primer plus a J-beta primer mix. Template switching added a 12-random-nucleotide identifier to every cDNA molecule. From the 5' RACE reads, TCRdb called clonotypes with MiXCR, one entry per CDR3 protein. The data contain approximately 850,000 distinct CDR3 sequences, 58% of them singletons. The junction had 0 bases not matched to a gene; V was cut back by 0 bases and J by 2 bases. Germline V lookup: CDR1 KGHSH, CDR2 LQKENI. The CDR3 runs 16 residues.

The V call is TRBV18, the J call TRBJ2-6, with TRBD1 matching over 8 bases. Sequenced: blood. The source is a man under 40 in good health. The CDR3 loop reads CASSPPTGAGANVLTF. In DNA form, the CDR3 reads TGTGCCAGCTCACCACCGACAGGGGCTGGGGCCAACGTCCTGACTTTC.